This T cell receptor beta chain was retrieved from a study of early stage breast cancer tumors (dated by TCRdb to 2015 to 2018). Turning to the overall study: Of the approximately 15 invasive breast tumors, twelve were found to be estrogen receptor-positive, progesterone receptor-positive and HER2-negative. About 65% of the 12 ER+/PR+/HER2- tumors were invasive ductal carcinomas, while the other four were invasive lobular carcinomas. On average, each sample got 7.5 to 10-fold read coverage. The samples as a whole yielded 2 million to 3 million detected templates, corresponding to 950,000 to 1,300,000 unique clonotypes. Summary of the overall study and its limitations: Roughly 2.7-fold higher T cell density and higher clonality were observed in tumors than in adjacent normal breast tissue. Enriched TCRB sequences shared across patients were found to be mostly commonly generated sequences that were unlikely to play an important role in the tumor microenvironment. Sequencing bulk genomic DNA from unsorted cells could not capture chain pairing or functional markers like CD4, CD8 and FOXP3. Because the cohort was small, analysis by tumor subtype was not possible. Repertoires from blood resembled normal breast more closely than tumor, and using blood as a reference for each tissue separated tumor from normal in 14 of 16 patients.

The study profiled bulk TCR beta-chain repertoires in matched peripheral blood, tumor and adjacent normal breast tissue taken from fewer than 20 patients with early-stage breast cancer. Before surgery, about 5-11 mL of whole blood was collected into EDTA tubes and then processed within 2 hours. Peripheral blood mononuclear cells were isolated by Ficoll-Paque centrifugation in SepMate-50 tubes. For storage in liquid nitrogen, PBMCs were cryopreserved as aliquots of 2 to 4 million cells in roughly 90% FBS with about 10% DMSO. The Qiagen AllPrep DNA/RNA Mini kit was used for genomic DNA extraction. Each sample was amplified in two independent genomic DNA replicates, using about 0.52 ug for blood and around 1.6 ug for tumor or normal breast. TCRB sequencing of genomic DNA was carried out with the ImmunoSeq Intro kit according to the manufacturer's instructions. Multiplex PCR was run for around 33 cycles using proprietary primers and spike-in control sequences for absolute quantification. Single-end 150-bp reads were used to sequence an 87-bp fragment covering the CDR3 and the flanking V and J genes. Seven samples, each with two replicates, were multiplexed per lane of an Illumina MiSeq using version 3.0 chemistry. The published analysis was carried out like this. Raw data were processed with the vendor's proprietary pipeline, and both replicates were merged into a single result per sample. Productive rearrangements sharing the V-gene family, CDR3 amino acid sequence and J-gene segment were defined as clonotypes. Clonality was calculated as 1 minus the normalized Shannon entropy (Pielou evenness) of TCRB abundances. T cell density was estimated as total templates divided by the number of input cells, with the number of input cells inferred from the DNA input amount. Recon was used with default parameters to estimate total repertoire diversity and clonality. Tumor-enriched clonotypes were defined as having over 0.1% abundance in tumor and at least 32-fold higher abundance than in normal breast. TCRdb provides this immuneACCESS table in a form limited to in-frame rearrangements. Some clones are lacking; in checked studies, under half of them reflect an unresolved V gene, and why the rest are absent is not known. D and trimming come from the DNA, and the V and J calls and clone size come from that table. The sample contains fewer than 90,000 clones, 79% of them found a single time. The ten largest account for under 4% of the sample.

A word on this clone: Its binding antigen is unknown. Base qualities are not at hand, and no much larger clone is one base apart.

The germline V gene encodes CDR1 LNHDA and CDR2 SQIVND (reference sequence). From cysteine to phenylalanine, the CDR3 is 15 amino acids long. Only the CDR3 region is kept as DNA, spanning 45 bases read in frame from base 1. V loses 5 bases of germline sequence and J loses 4 bases, and the interval between the two ends is 14 bases. This TCR was sampled from a person in their sixties with breast cancer. The chain is encoded by TRBV19 joined to TRBJ2-2, and perhaps TRBD1 as D gene, on 5 matching bases. Sequencing was performed on blood. The CDR3 protein sequence reads: CASSGPTRVTGELFF. The DNA is TGTGCCAGTAGTGGCCCGACCAGGGTCACCGGGGAGCTGTTTTTT.